This T cell receptor (beta chain) was identified in a study of cytomegalovirus exposure and HLA in healthy donors. Study-wide context: Caucasian-associated ancestry cluster membership applied to over 80% of around 400 genotyped donors.

The study ran its PCR with 60 Vbeta and 13 Jbeta primers. Profiling relied on immunoSEQ multiplex PCR, and the TCRdb table lists in-frame clones only, not all of them. The table includes about 100,000 clones, about 70% detected once. Findings and caveats of the study: A previous analysis found most TCR beta V segments productive roughly 90% or roughly 30% of the time. Cytomegalovirus status was reportedly diagnosed by the classifier with high specificity and sensitivity.

All donors participated as healthy donors of bone marrow. The V end was cut by 6 bases, the J end by 8 bases, with 13 bases between. Germline CDR1 is SQVTM and CDR2 is ANQGSEA. The CDR3 covers 11 residues. Notes on this clone: The antigen is not known.

What was sequenced was PBMCs. This sequence originates from a female donor in good health and CMV-seropositive. This chain connects TRBV29-1 to TRBJ1-2; TRBD1 might be the D (6 bases). This chain's CDR3 is CSVGAVGGYTF. CDR3 nucleotides: TGCAGCGTGGGGGCTGTTGGGGGCTACACCTTC. Together with reference TRBV29-1 and TRBJ1-2, the CDR3 gives the full variable domain: SAVISQKPSRDICQRGTSLTIQCQVDSQVTMMFWYRQQPGQSLTLIATANQGSEATYESGFVIDKFPISRPNLTFSTLTVSNMSPEDSSIYLCSVGAVGGYTFGSGTRLTVV.